The 7 T cell receptor beta chains below were found in one sample sequenced in a study of blood T cell repertoires in COVID-19. The table came from immunoSEQ multiplex PCR; TCRdb's copy has only in-frame clones and leaves some out. The data show around 43,000 clones, over 75% seen once. The sequencing input was peripheral blood. The receptors were gathered from an elderly woman with acute or convalescent COVID-19.

This chain links TRBV6-5 with TRBJ2-2, with D possibly being TRBD2 (6 bases). Trimming removed 7 bases from V and 5 bases from J, with 14 bases in between. Germline V gene data show CDR1 as MNHEY and CDR2 as SVGAGI. The CDR3 has 14 residues. The CDR3 DNA reads as TGTGCCAGCAAAGGGGTCGGGGGAACCGGGGAGCTGTTTTTT. Residues: CASKGVGGTGELFF.

The rearrangement joins TRBV9 to TRBJ2-2; 10 bases are shared with TRBD2. Germline V gives CDR1 SGDLS, CDR2 YYNGEE. The V and J ends lost 1 base and 5 bases, in that order; junction bases with no gene match: 2. The length of the CDR3 is 15 residues. CDR3 protein: CASSVLAGDTGELFF. DNA for the CDR3: TGTGCCAGCAGCGTACTAGCGGGAGATACCGGGGAGCTGTTTTTT.

The chain uses TRBV2 and TRBJ1-3; 7 nucleotides align to TRBD1. The junction had 2 bases not matched to a gene; V was cut back by 8 bases and J by 4 bases. Germline loops: CDR1 SNHLY, CDR2 FYNNEI. This CDR3 has 12 residues. The CDR3 DNA sequence: TGTGCCAGCGGGACAGTGGGAAACACCATATATTTT. Its translation is CASGTVGNTIYF.

The V call is TRBV28, the J call TRBJ2-3; 11 bases map to TRBD2. Germline CDR1 MDHEN, CDR2 SYDVKM. V lost 5 bases to trimming and J lost 3 bases; unmatched junction nucleotides: 10. This CDR3 comprises 17 residues. The CDR3 reads CASSLLQLAGDTDTQYF. The CDR3 DNA reads as TGTGCCAGCAGTCTCTTGCAACTAGCGGGAGATACAGATACGCAGTATTTT.

This chain uses TRBV11-1 with TRBJ2-1, with 14 bases aligning to TRBD2. The germline CDR1 and CDR2 sequences are SGHAT and FQDESV (reference sequence). V was clipped by 8 bases and J by 6 bases; unmatched bases: 6. CDR3 length: 15 residues. The CDR3, as DNA: TGTGCCAGCGGGAAGACTAGCGGGAGGGGCAATGAGCAGTTCTTC. It encodes CASGKTSGRGNEQFF.

Comment on this clone: A junction end diverges from the germline sequence, so it may reflect a read error. This chain connects TRBV2 to TRBJ2-1; D is perhaps TRBD2 (5 bases). The germline V gene encodes CDR1 SNHLY and CDR2 FYNNEI. The CDR3 consists of 11 residues. Here the CDR3 DNA reads TGTGCCAGCACATCATACGGGGAGCGGTTCTTC. The encoded protein is CASTSYGERFF.

The chain recombines TRBV5-1 with TRBJ2-5; D is unresolved. CDR1 and CDR2 (germline): SGHRS, YFSETQ. Deletions cut 7 bases from V and 2 bases from J, with 9 bases between. The CDR3 contains 12 residues. CDR3 amino acids: CASRQEQETQYF. The CDR3 DNA reads TGCGCCAGCCGACAAGAGCAAGAGACCCAGTACTTC.